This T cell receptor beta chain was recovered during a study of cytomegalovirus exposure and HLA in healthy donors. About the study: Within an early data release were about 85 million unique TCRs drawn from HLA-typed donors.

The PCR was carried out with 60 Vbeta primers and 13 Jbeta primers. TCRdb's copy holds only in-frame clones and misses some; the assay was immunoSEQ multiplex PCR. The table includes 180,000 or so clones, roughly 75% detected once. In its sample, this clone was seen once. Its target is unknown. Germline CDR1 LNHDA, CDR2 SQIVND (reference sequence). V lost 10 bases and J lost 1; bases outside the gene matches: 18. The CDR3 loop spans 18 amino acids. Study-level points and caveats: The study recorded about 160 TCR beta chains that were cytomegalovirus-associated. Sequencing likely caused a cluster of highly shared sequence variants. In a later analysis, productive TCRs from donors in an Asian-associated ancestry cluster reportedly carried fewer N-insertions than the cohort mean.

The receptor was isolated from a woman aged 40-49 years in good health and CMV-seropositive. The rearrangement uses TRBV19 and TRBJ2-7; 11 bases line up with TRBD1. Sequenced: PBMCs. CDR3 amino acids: CATSSPGTGGIGSYEQYF. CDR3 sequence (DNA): TGTGCCACATCCAGTCCCGGGACAGGGGGAATTGGATCCTACGAGCAGTACTTC. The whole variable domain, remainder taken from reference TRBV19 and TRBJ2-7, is DGGITQSPKYLFRKEGQNVTLSCEQNLNHDAMYWYRQDPGQGLRLIYYSQIVNDFQKGDIAEGYSVSREKKESFPLTVTSAQKNPTAFYLCATSSPGTGGIGSYEQYFGPGTRLTVT.